The 18 T cell receptor beta chains below were found in one sample sequenced in a study of blood T cell repertoires in COVID-19. Produced via immunoSEQ multiplex PCR; TCRdb's table is partial and in-frame only. The repertoire consists of 200,000 to 250,000 clones, with approximately 83% occurring once and the leading ten covering about 1.9%. Sequences were obtained from peripheral blood. These receptors all stem from a man aged 25 to 40 who had recovered from COVID-19.

V usage is TRBV6-5 and J usage is TRBJ1-2; D possibly corresponds to TRBD1 (5 bases). Trimming stripped 10 bases from V and 2 bases from J, with 14 bases between. This CDR3 is built from 13 residues. The germline gives CDR1 MNHEY, CDR2 SVGAGI. The CDR3 reads CATALTENYGYTF. CDR3 DNA sequence: TGTGCCACCGCCCTGACAGAAAACTATGGCTACACCTTC.

The rearrangement uses TRBV19 and TRBJ1-2; unclear D gene. With 6 bases removed from V and 1 base from J, the gap between germline ends came to 9 bases. Germline assignment: CDR1 LNHDA and CDR2 SQIVND (reference sequence). The CDR3 is 13 residues long. The CDR3 protein is CASRGSGNYGYTF. Here the CDR3 DNA reads TGTGCCAGTAGGGGCAGCGGTAACTATGGCTACACCTTC.

The chain is built from TRBV27 and TRBJ2-7; no definite D call. Germline assignment: CDR1 MNHEY and CDR2 SMNVEV (reference sequence). This CDR3 region has 16 residues. Trimming pared 0 bases from V and 1 base from J, leaving 13 bases between. The CDR3 nucleotides are TGTGCCAGCAGTTTATCAGCGTTAGGCCCTTCCTACGAGCAGTACGTC. Encoded protein: CASSLSALGPSYEQYV.

The V call is TRBV28, the J call TRBJ1-2, with D possibly being TRBD1 (6 bases). Germline lookup yields CDR1 MDHEN and CDR2 SYDVKM. With 7 bases removed from V and 4 bases from J, the gap between germline ends came to 19 bases. CDR3 length equals 15 residues. This CDR3 reads CASMTPGGQIYGYTF. DNA for the CDR3: TGTGCCAGCATGACCCCGGGGGGGCAGATCTATGGCTACACCTTC.

The rearrangement uses TRBV10-2 and TRBJ1-5, with 9 bases aligning to TRBD1. Germline-derived CDR1 and CDR2 are WSHSY and SAAADI. V shed 4 bases, J shed 5 bases, and the junction held 3 bases outside the gene matches. The CDR3 is 14 amino acids. CDR3 amino acids: CASSAQGADQPQHF. The CDR3, as DNA: TGCGCCAGCAGTGCACAGGGGGCGGATCAGCCCCAGCATTTT.

In the case of this clone: The conserved closing phenylalanine or tryptophan is absent in this CDR3, likely reflecting a read error. The DNA is left out, because the CDR3 cannot be placed on it with certainty; the CDR3 is given as TCRdb lists it. CDR3 in amino acids: CASSKGWQGY. The chain joins TRBV21-1 to TRBJ2-7; the D call TRBD1 from the table was never checked on the DNA. TRBV21-1 is a pseudogene locus. The CDR3 contains 10 residues when both ends are counted.

The chain recombines TRBV6-5 with TRBJ1-1; 10 nucleotides line up with TRBD1. Germline CDR1 MNHEY, CDR2 SVGAGI. The CDR3 loop spans 11 amino acids. After removal of 6 bases from V and 8 bases from J, the junction contained 0 bases not matched to a gene. DNA for the CDR3: TGTGCCAGCAGGGGACAGGGGGAAGCTTTCTTT. Amino acids: CASRGQGEAFF.

This sequence joins TRBV5-1 and TRBJ1-2, with D possibly matching TRBD1 (5 bases). Germline assignment: CDR1 SGHRS and CDR2 YFSETQ. The CDR3 has 14 amino acids. Between the trimmed V and J ends, which lost 4 bases and 4 bases, there was a span of 14 bases. The CDR3 DNA is TGCGCCAGCAGCATCACAGGAGACCGCTATGGCTACACCTTC. This translates into CASSITGDRYGYTF.

This clone was seen only a few times. The genes are TRBV18 and TRBJ2-2; the match to TRBD2 covers 7 bases. CDR1 and CDR2 (germline): KGHSH, LQKENI. The J segment lost 4 bases and the V segment lost 2 bases, leaving 7 bases of the junction unmatched. The CDR3 is 16 residues long. The CDR3: CASSPSRGEITGELFF. The CDR3 bases are TGTGCCAGCTCACCAAGTCGGGGGGAGATCACCGGGGAGCTGTTTTTT.

The chain uses TRBV28 and TRBJ2-3; D might be TRBD1 (5 bases). This CDR3 has 13 residues. V lost 10 bases to trimming and J lost 3 bases, with 14 bases between them. CDR1 and CDR2 (germline): MDHEN, SYDVKM. The CDR3 DNA is TGTGCCACCCTCAGGGTGGAGACAGATACGCAGTATTTT. Its protein product is CATLRVETDTQYF. The entire variable domain, with the rest obtained from reference TRBV28 and TRBJ2-3, is as follows: DVKVTQSSRYLVKRTGEKVFLECVQDMDHENMFWYRQDPGLGLRLIYFSYDVKMKEKGDIPEGYSVSREKKERFSLILESASTNQTSMYLCATLRVETDTQYFGPGTRLTVL.

V gene TRBV6-5 combines with J gene TRBJ1-1; 7 positions match TRBD1. V was pared by 5 bases and J by 4 bases, with 7 bases of the junction left unmatched. Germline lookup yields CDR1 MNHEY and CDR2 SVGAGI. CDR3 length: 14 amino acids. The DNA for the CDR3 is TGTGCCAGCAGTAAACAGGGGTTGGGCACTGAAGCTTTCTTT. Translation: CASSKQGLGTEAFF.

This clone came up once. The rearrangement links TRBV10-3 to TRBJ2-3; D unresolved. From germline, CDR1 is ENHRY and CDR2 SYGVKD. The CDR3 consists of 12 residues. CDR3 protein: CACGGSTDTQYF. The CDR3 DNA is TGTGCTTGCGGTGGGAGCACAGATACGCAGTATTTT.

This chain links TRBV10-2 with TRBJ1-4; possible D gene TRBD1, 6 bases. The length of the CDR3 is 14 residues. Germline CDR1 is WSHSY and CDR2 is SAAADI. The V end lost 3 bases, the J end lost 10 bases, and 15 bases lay between the germline ends. The CDR3 here is CASSDQAGTTKLFF. The CDR3 region has the DNA TGCGCCAGCAGTGACCAGGCCGGGACAACAAAACTGTTTTTT.

The chain joins TRBV5-1 to TRBJ2-1; 8 nucleotides agree with TRBD2. V lost 0 bases and J lost 4; bases outside the gene matches: 3. The CDR3 totals 15 residues. Per germline, CDR1 SGHRS and CDR2 YFSETQ. The CDR3 nucleotides are TGCGCCAGCAGCTTGGGGAGCGGGGGATACAATGAGCAGTTCTTC. This gives the protein CASSLGSGGYNEQFF.

This clone was observed once. The chain employs TRBV28 and TRBJ2-5, with D possibly TRBD2 on 6 matching bases. This CDR3 is built from 16 residues. The germline V and J ends were trimmed by 5 bases and 3 bases, with 19 bases remaining between them. Per germline, CDR1 MDHEN and CDR2 SYDVKM. The CDR3 DNA is TGTGCCAGCAGTATGGGACTTTTTGGGGTCGAAGAGACCCAGTACTTC. As protein: CASSMGLFGVEETQYF.

This chain links TRBV5-1 with TRBJ2-5; TRBD2 matches 7 bases. V shed 6 bases and J 3 bases; nucleotides not matched to a gene: 14. The CDR3 is 16 residues long. CDR1 and CDR2 (germline): SGHRS, YFSETQ. The CDR3 sequence is CASTSSWLAEKETQYF. In DNA form, the CDR3 reads TGCGCCAGCACCTCCTCGTGGCTAGCGGAGAAAGAGACCCAGTACTTC.

The rearrangement joins TRBV27 to TRBJ2-7; D uncertain. There are 13 residues in the CDR3. Trimming removed 5 bases at V and 7 bases at J, with 15 bases between. Germline lookup yields CDR1 MNHEY and CDR2 SMNVEV (reference sequence). The DNA for the CDR3 is TGTGCCAGCAGTCCAGACTCTAGGCGGGAGCAGTACGTC. As protein: CASSPDSRREQYV.

The V and J genes are TRBV28 and TRBJ2-3; D may be TRBD1 (5 bases). CDR1 and CDR2 from the germline V gene are MDHEN and SYDVKM. The CDR3 is 14 residues long. Trimming pared 2 bases from V and 6 bases from J, leaving 12 bases between. This chain's CDR3 is CASSLVGRRDTQYF. The CDR3 bases are TGTGCCAGCAGTTTAGTGGGGCGTAGGGATACGCAGTATTTT.